This TCR beta chain was found in a study of cytomegalovirus exposure and HLA in healthy donors. Broader study findings: Earlier findings revealed that most TCR beta V segments proved productive either about 87% or about 30% of the time. What a later analysis showed was that several of the most significant clusters appeared linked to common viral pathogens.

This CDR3 has 17 residues. Looked up from germline, CDR1 is MNHNS and CDR2 is SASEGT. V gave up 2 bases and J gave up 8 bases; unmatched junction bases: 14. Turning to this clone: Its antigen is unknown.

Primers included in the PCR were 60 Vbeta and 13 Jbeta primers. The table came from immunoSEQ multiplex PCR; TCRdb's copy has only in-frame clones and leaves some out. This sample has about 150,000 clones, with about 61% found just once. V gene TRBV6-1 combines with J gene TRBJ1-2; 10 nucleotides line up with TRBD1. The clonotype was recovered from a woman aged 40-49 years in good health and CMV-seronegative. The sample consisted of PBMCs. In DNA, the CDR3 is TGTGCCAGCAGTGAATACGGAAGAGACAGGGGGCGTGAAGGCTACACCTTC. This sequence encodes CASSEYGRDRGREGYTF.